The 19 T cell receptor beta chains below all came from one sample that was sequenced in a study of blood T cell repertoires in COVID-19 (TCRdb year 2020). Library method: the immunoSEQ multiplex PCR assay. TCRdb holds this immuneACCESS table with in-frame rearrangements only. Some clones are missing; in checked studies, unresolved V genes explain under half, and the rest has no known cause. Recorded for this sample are roughly 350,000 clones; about 90% of them occurred a single time. Jointly, the top ten make up more than 3% of the sample. The sequencing sample was made of peripheral blood. Source of these receptors: a young woman who had recovered from COVID-19.

The gene calls are TRBV3-1 (or the pseudogene TRBV3-2) and TRBJ1-2, with D possibly TRBD1 on 5 matching bases. Trimming left V 2 bases short and J 8 bases short, with 9 bases between. The germline CDR1 and CDR2 sequences are LGHDT and YNNKEL (reference sequence). The CDR3 sequence is 12 residues long. The chain's CDR3 is CASSQTEGGYTF. CDR3 DNA: TGTGCCAGCAGCCAAACGGAGGGGGGCTACACCTTC.

The CDR3 region is CASSALTSGRYNEQFF. CDR3 in DNA: TGTGCCAGCAGTGCACTGACTAGCGGGAGATACAATGAGCAGTTCTTC. This chain links TRBV6-4 with TRBJ2-1, with 12 bases that match TRBD2. Germline V gives CDR1 MRHNA, CDR2 SNTAGT. Trimming at V came to 4 bases and at J to 4 bases, leaving 5 bases not matched to a gene. The length of the CDR3 is 16 residues.

This rearrangement joins TRBV18 to TRBJ2-1; 8 bases fit TRBD1. There are 17 residues in the CDR3. Germline V gene sequence: CDR1 KGHSH, CDR2 LQKENI. With 3 bases clipped from V and 7 bases from J, the junction kept 14 bases outside the gene matches. CDR3 region: CASSPRALGQGSNEQFF. CDR3 DNA: TGTGCCAGCTCACCCAGGGCTCTCGGACAGGGATCTAATGAGCAGTTCTTC. The complete variable domain, with remaining parts taken from reference TRBV18 and TRBJ2-1, reads NAGVMQNPRHLVRRRGQEARLRCSPMKGHSHVYWYRQLPEEGLKFMVYLQKENIIDESGMPKERFSAEFPKEGPSILRIQQVVRGDSAAYFCASSPRALGQGSNEQFFGPGTRLTVL.

The chain links TRBV10-3 to TRBJ2-1; a weak D match, TRBD1 (7 bases). Trimming stripped 2 bases from V and 1 base from J, with 21 bases between. This CDR3 has 19 residues. Germline values: CDR1 ENHRY, CDR2 SYGVKD. As DNA, the CDR3 is TGTGCCATCAGTGAGCCGGAGGGGGGCAGGGGGGTTTCCTACAATGAGCAGTTCTTC. Protein: CAISEPEGGRGVSYNEQFF.

The V gene is TRBV24-1, the J gene TRBJ1-2, with 8 bases fitting TRBD1. The germline V gene encodes CDR1 KGHDR and CDR2 SFDVKD. Germline trimming cut 11 bases from V and 11 bases from J; bases unmatched to any gene: 9. CDR3 length equals 11 residues. The CDR3 nucleotides are TGTGCCATCGGGACAGGAGAGGGGTACACCTTC. Amino acids: CAIGTGEGYTF.

The J gene is TRBJ1-1, the V gene TRBV4-2, with D perhaps matching TRBD1 (5 bases). Germline V lookup: CDR1 LGHNA, CDR2 YNFKEQ. Between the trimmed V and J ends, which lost 2 bases and 2 bases, there was a span of 21 bases. The CDR3 consists of 18 residues. The CDR3 loop is CASSQHPGPGTPNTEAFF. In DNA, the CDR3 is TGTGCCAGCAGCCAACACCCAGGTCCCGGGACTCCCAACACTGAAGCTTTCTTT.

The V gene is TRBV18, the J gene TRBJ1-1, with 7 nucleotides matching TRBD1. J lost 2 bases, V lost 3 bases, and 9 bases had no gene match. The CDR3 sequence is 16 residues long. Looked up from germline, CDR1 is KGHSH and CDR2 is LQKENI. DNA for the CDR3: TGTGCCAGCTCACCTACTAGACAGGGATCAAACACTGAAGCTTTCTTT. Its translation: CASSPTRQGSNTEAFF. Complete variable domain (other parts from reference TRBV18 and TRBJ1-1): NAGVMQNPRHLVRRRGQEARLRCSPMKGHSHVYWYRQLPEEGLKFMVYLQKENIIDESGMPKERFSAEFPKEGPSILRIQQVVRGDSAAYFCASSPTRQGSNTEAFFGQGTRLTVV.

The gene calls are TRBV6-2 or TRBV6-3 and TRBJ2-7; D is possibly TRBD2 (5 bases). Germline lookup yields CDR1 MNHEY and CDR2 SVGEGT. CDR3 length: 15 residues. V lost 2 bases and J lost 4, with 15 bases in between. CDR3 in amino acids: CASSYAPAAKYEQYV. DNA of the CDR3: TGTGCCAGCAGTTACGCTCCAGCGGCCAAATACGAGCAGTACGTC.

This clone has a single count. V and J are TRBV3-1 (or the pseudogene TRBV3-2) and TRBJ2-7; 11 bases line up with TRBD1. CDR3 length: 16 residues. V was pared by 1 base and J by 5 bases, with 7 bases of the junction left unmatched. The germline gives CDR1 LGHDT, CDR2 YNNKEL (reference sequence). CDR3 region: CASSQGEDRGLHEQYV. The CDR3 coding sequence is TGTGCCAGCAGCCAAGGTGAGGACAGGGGGCTCCACGAGCAGTACGTC.

V and J are TRBV28 and TRBJ2-6; D is possibly TRBD1 (6 bases). This CDR3 is 14 amino acids long. V shed 11 bases and J shed 4 bases, with 15 bases lying between them. Germline CDR1 MDHEN, CDR2 SYDVKM. CDR3 coding DNA: TGTGCCGTTGAACAGGGTTCCGGGGCCAACGTCCTGACTTTC. Protein: CAVEQGSGANVLTF.

The chain uses TRBV9 and TRBJ2-2; TRBD2 agrees at 9 bases. There are 16 residues in the CDR3. CDR1 is SGDLS and CDR2 is YYNGEE in the germline V gene. J was trimmed by 1 base and V by 3 bases; bases with no gene match: 4. CDR3 DNA: TGTGCCAGCAGCGGGGATAGCGGGAGGAACACCGGGGAGCTGTTTTTT. As protein: CASSGDSGRNTGELFF. Filled out from reference TRBV9 and TRBJ2-2, the complete variable domain reads DSGVTQTPKHLITATGQRVTLRCSPRSGDLSVYWYQQSLDQGLQFLIQYYNGEERAKGNILERFSAQQFPDLHSELNLSSLELGDSALYFCASSGDSGRNTGELFFGEGSRLTVL.

J is TRBJ1-2 and V is TRBV5-1, with 8 bases matching TRBD1. CDR1 and CDR2 from the germline V gene are SGHRS and YFSETQ. The CDR3 covers 14 residues. Trimming removed 4 bases from V and 4 bases from J; junction bases left unmatched: 6. CDR3 sequence: CASSPGTGIYGYTF. CDR3 nucleotides: TGCGCCAGCAGCCCTGGGACAGGCATCTATGGCTACACCTTC.

V and J are TRBV4-3 and TRBJ2-1, with 10 bases fitting TRBD2. Germline V gene lookup returns CDR1 LGHNA and CDR2 YSLEER. V gave up 4 bases and J gave up 9 bases; unmatched junction bases: 9. The CDR3 has 15 amino acids. The CDR3 spells CASSLSGRAVGEQFF. The CDR3 bases are TGCGCCAGCAGCCTAAGCGGGAGGGCCGTCGGTGAGCAGTTCTTC.

The chain recombines TRBV3-1 (or the pseudogene TRBV3-2) with TRBJ1-5; D is possibly TRBD1 (5 bases). CDR1 LGHDT and CDR2 YNNKEL come from the germline V gene (reference sequence). The length of the CDR3 is 14 residues. Trimming removed 4 bases at V and 4 bases at J, with 11 bases between. CDR3 sequence: CASSPQGLNQPQHF. CDR3 in DNA: TGTGCCAGCAGCCCCCAGGGACTAAATCAGCCCCAGCATTTT.

The genes are TRBV6-1 and TRBJ1-5; D is perhaps TRBD1 (5 bases). This CDR3 comprises 16 residues. CDR1 and CDR2 (germline): MNHNS, SASEGT. Trimming removed 0 bases at V and 4 bases at J, with 13 bases between. In DNA form, the CDR3 reads TGTGCCAGCAGTGAAGCGCTTGGGGCAGTTAATCAGCCCCAGCATTTT. Encoded protein: CASSEALGAVNQPQHF.

The genes are TRBV4-1 and TRBJ1-2; D uncertain. Germline loops: CDR1 MGHRA, CDR2 YSYEKL. CDR3 length: 14 amino acids. The V end was cut by 4 bases, the J end by 8 bases, with 17 bases between. CDR3 in DNA: TGCGCCAGCAGCCGAGCAGGTAATCCGCGCGGCTACACCTTC. Amino acid sequence: CASSRAGNPRGYTF.

V usage is TRBV5-1 and J usage is TRBJ1-6, with 11 bases matching TRBD1. With V trimmed by 4 bases and J by 6 bases, 6 bases remained unmatched. The CDR3 extends over 16 amino acids. Per germline, CDR1 SGHRS and CDR2 YFSETQ. CDR3 sequence: CASSQAGTGGNSPLHF. The CDR3 bases are TGCGCCAGCAGCCAAGCCGGGACAGGGGGTAATTCACCCCTCCACTTT.

J is TRBJ1-5 and V is TRBV6-5, with D unclear. Germline lookup yields CDR1 MNHEY and CDR2 SVGAGI. The V gene lost 6 bases and the J gene lost 0 bases, with 12 bases spanning the gap. The length of the CDR3 is 15 residues. CDR3 in amino acids: CASSKMSASNQPQHF. CDR3 nucleotide sequence: TGTGCCAGCAGCAAAATGAGTGCTAGCAATCAGCCCCAGCATTTT.

The chain employs TRBV5-1 and TRBJ1-5; possible D gene TRBD1, 6 bases. The CDR3 length is 13 residues. The germline gives CDR1 SGHRS, CDR2 YFSETQ. Trimming left V 4 bases short and J 6 bases short, with 11 bases between. The CDR3 sequence: CASSGEGGQPQHF. The CDR3 coding sequence is TGCGCCAGCAGCGGAGAAGGGGGTCAGCCCCAGCATTTT.